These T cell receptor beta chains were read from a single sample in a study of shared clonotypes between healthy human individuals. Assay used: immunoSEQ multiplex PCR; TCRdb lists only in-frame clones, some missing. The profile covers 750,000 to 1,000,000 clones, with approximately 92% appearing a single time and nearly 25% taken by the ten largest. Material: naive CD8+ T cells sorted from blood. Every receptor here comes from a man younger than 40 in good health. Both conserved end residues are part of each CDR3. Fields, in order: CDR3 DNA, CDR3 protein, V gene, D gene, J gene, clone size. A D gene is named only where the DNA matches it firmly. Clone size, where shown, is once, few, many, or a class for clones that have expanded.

cdr3_nt: TGTGCCAGCAGTGAAGAGATCGGGAGCGAGACCCAGTACTTC
cdr3_aa: CASSEEIGSETQYF
v_call: TRBV2
d_call: -
j_call: TRBJ2-5
clone_size: -

cdr3_nt: TGTGCCAGCAATCCACCAGGGTCTAGCTCCTACAATGAGCAGTTCTTC
cdr3_aa: CASNPPGSSSYNEQFF
v_call: TRBV7-9
d_call: -
j_call: TRBJ2-1
clone_size: -

cdr3_nt: TGTGCCAGCAGCTTATACCTAGGACTAGCGGACTCCTACAATGAGCAGTTCTTC
cdr3_aa: CASSLYLGLADSYNEQFF
v_call: TRBV11-2
d_call: TRBD2
j_call: TRBJ2-1
clone_size: -

cdr3_nt: TGCGCCAGCAGTAGGGCGGGAGGAGTTAACGAGCAGTACTTC
cdr3_aa: CASSRAGGVNEQYF
v_call: TRBV10-2
d_call: TRBD2
j_call: TRBJ2-7
clone_size: -

cdr3_nt: TGCAGCGTTCGGCGGGAGGGTTCCTACGAGCAGTACTTC
cdr3_aa: CSVRREGSYEQYF
v_call: TRBV29-1
d_call: TRBD2
j_call: TRBJ2-7
clone_size: few

cdr3_nt: TGTGCCAGCAGCCAAGTTGGTGGTAGGGCCCTGAACACTGAAGCTTTCTTT
cdr3_aa: CASSQVGGRALNTEAFF
v_call: TRBV4-2
d_call: -
j_call: TRBJ1-1
clone_size: -

cdr3_nt: TGCGCCAGCAGCTTTTCTCGGGACAGAGATAGCGGGAGGGCCGCCTACGAGCAGTACTTC
cdr3_aa: CASSFSRDRDSGRAAYEQYF
v_call: TRBV5-1
d_call: TRBD2
j_call: TRBJ2-7
clone_size: -

cdr3_nt: TGTGCCAGCAGCGGGACTAGCGGACCGTACAATGAGCAGTTCTTC
cdr3_aa: CASSGTSGPYNEQFF
v_call: TRBV6-1
d_call: TRBD2
j_call: TRBJ2-1
clone_size: -

cdr3_nt: TGTGCCACCAGCAGAAGGACTAGCGGGAGCACAGATACGCAGTATTTT
cdr3_aa: CATSRRTSGSTDTQYF
v_call: TRBV15
d_call: TRBD2
j_call: TRBJ2-3
clone_size: -

cdr3_nt: TGTGCCAGCAGTGCGCGACGGGGAGTCGACGAGCAGTACTTC
cdr3_aa: CASSARRGVDEQYF
v_call: TRBV2
d_call: -
j_call: TRBJ2-7
clone_size: -

cdr3_nt: TGCGCCAGCAGCCAAAGAAGGACTAACACAGATACGCAGTATTTT
cdr3_aa: CASSQRRTNTDTQYF
v_call: TRBV4-1
d_call: -
j_call: TRBJ2-3
clone_size: -

cdr3_nt: TGTGCCAGCAGTCCGGGGGGGAATCAGCCCCAGCATTTT
cdr3_aa: CASSPGGNQPQHF
v_call: TRBV6-5
d_call: -
j_call: TRBJ1-5
clone_size: few

cdr3_nt: TGTGCCAGCAGCTTACAGTCCTACGAGTATGAGGGGGATACGCAGTATTTT
cdr3_aa: CASSLQSYEYEGDTQYF
v_call: TRBV7-2
d_call: -
j_call: TRBJ2-3
clone_size: -

cdr3_nt: TGCAGCGCATGGACAGGTCTCCTGGATGGCTACACCTTC
cdr3_aa: CSAWTGLLDGYTF
v_call: TRBV29-1
d_call: TRBD1
j_call: TRBJ1-2
clone_size: -

cdr3_nt: TGCGCCAGCACCGAGTGGGGGAACACTGAAGCTTTCTTT
cdr3_aa: CASTEWGNTEAFF
v_call: TRBV10-2
d_call: -
j_call: TRBJ1-1
clone_size: -

cdr3_nt: TGTGCCAGCAGCGACTCTATGGCTTTGACTTATGGCTACACCTTC
cdr3_aa: CASSDSMALTYGYTF
v_call: TRBV7-8
d_call: -
j_call: TRBJ1-2
clone_size: -

cdr3_nt: TGTGCCAGTAGTATGGTTCCTCAGGGGACCAATCAGCCCCAGCATTTT
cdr3_aa: CASSMVPQGTNQPQHF
v_call: TRBV19
d_call: -
j_call: TRBJ1-5
clone_size: -

cdr3_nt: TGTGCCAGCAGCCCACCACCCCCCGGGGGAGCCACAGATACGCAGTATTTT
cdr3_aa: CASSPPPPGGATDTQYF
v_call: TRBV7-9
d_call: -
j_call: TRBJ2-3
clone_size: -

cdr3_nt: TGCGCCAGCAGAGACTTCGGGAATGAGCAGTTCTTC
cdr3_aa: CASRDFGNEQFF
v_call: TRBV5-1
d_call: -
j_call: TRBJ2-1
clone_size: -

cdr3_nt: TGCGCCAGCAGTGATGTCACGGACTCCTACGAGCAGTACTTC
cdr3_aa: CASSDVTDSYEQYF
v_call: TRBV10-2
d_call: -
j_call: TRBJ2-7
clone_size: few

cdr3_nt: TGTGCCAGCAGCTCTACAGGGAGGCCTGAAGCTTTCTTT
cdr3_aa: CASSSTGRPEAFF
v_call: TRBV11-2
d_call: -
j_call: TRBJ1-1
clone_size: -

cdr3_nt: TGTGCCAGCAGTTTTAGGGGCGAACTCTCCTACGAGCAGTACTTC
cdr3_aa: CASSFRGELSYEQYF
v_call: TRBV28
d_call: -
j_call: TRBJ2-7
clone_size: -

cdr3_nt: TGTGCCATACAAACAGGGTTGGGGGAGCAGTACTTC
cdr3_aa: CAIQTGLGEQYF
v_call: TRBV10-3
d_call: -
j_call: TRBJ2-7
clone_size: -

cdr3_nt: TGTGCCTGGAGTGGACAGGAAACGTTTCGGTACTTC
cdr3_aa: CAWSGQETFRYF
v_call: TRBV30
d_call: -
j_call: TRBJ2-7
clone_size: -

cdr3_nt: TGTGCCAGCTCGGTGGGCCCCAATGAGCAGTTCTTC
cdr3_aa: CASSVGPNEQFF
v_call: TRBV7-9
d_call: -
j_call: TRBJ2-1
clone_size: -

cdr3_nt: TGTGCCAGCAGTTTGGGGGACTCCTACGAGCAGTACTTC
cdr3_aa: CASSLGDSYEQYF
v_call: TRBV27
d_call: -
j_call: TRBJ2-7
clone_size: -

cdr3_nt: TGTGCCAGCAGTTACGACAGGGGCCTCGGCTACACCTTC
cdr3_aa: CASSYDRGLGYTF
v_call: TRBV28
d_call: TRBD1
j_call: TRBJ1-2
clone_size: -

cdr3_nt: TGCGCCAGCAGTGTAGGGACTAACTACGAGCAGTACTTC
cdr3_aa: CASSVGTNYEQYF
v_call: TRBV10-2
d_call: TRBD2
j_call: TRBJ2-7
clone_size: -

cdr3_nt: TGTGCCAGCAGCTACCTACGGGTTCCGAAAGAAAAACTGTTTTTT
cdr3_aa: CASSYLRVPKEKLFF
v_call: TRBV28
d_call: -
j_call: TRBJ1-4
clone_size: -

cdr3_nt: TGTGCCAGCAGCGCGAGCGGGAGGGAAGAGACCCAGTACTTC
cdr3_aa: CASSASGREETQYF
v_call: TRBV9
d_call: TRBD2
j_call: TRBJ2-5
clone_size: few

cdr3_nt: TGTGCCAGCAGTGAAAGGGCCCCTTACGAGCAGTACTTC
cdr3_aa: CASSERAPYEQYF
v_call: TRBV6-1
d_call: -
j_call: TRBJ2-7
clone_size: -

cdr3_nt: TGTGCCAGCAGAGGACAAACATACAATGAGCAGTTCTTC
cdr3_aa: CASRGQTYNEQFF
v_call: TRBV7-8
d_call: -
j_call: TRBJ2-1
clone_size: -

cdr3_nt: TGTGCCAGCAGCTTAGCCACAGCAGCGGTCCTAAACTATGGCTACACCTTC
cdr3_aa: CASSLATAAVLNYGYTF
v_call: TRBV7-9
d_call: -
j_call: TRBJ1-2
clone_size: -

cdr3_nt: TGTGCCAGCAGCCTGGGCCTTGGTGGGAGACCCCAGTACTTC
cdr3_aa: CASSLGLGGRPQYF
v_call: TRBV7-9
d_call: -
j_call: TRBJ2-5
clone_size: once

cdr3_nt: TGCAGCGTTGAATTTCTAGCGCCACAACAAGAGACCCAGTACTTC
cdr3_aa: CSVEFLAPQQETQYF
v_call: TRBV29-1
d_call: -
j_call: TRBJ2-5
clone_size: -

cdr3_nt: TGTGCCACCAGCAGAGATCGGGGGTGGAATCAGCCCCAGCATTTT
cdr3_aa: CATSRDRGWNQPQHF
v_call: TRBV15
d_call: -
j_call: TRBJ1-5
clone_size: -

cdr3_nt: TGTGCCAGCAGCCCCCACCCTGGTAAGCAGTACTTC
cdr3_aa: CASSPHPGKQYF
v_call: TRBV7-9
d_call: -
j_call: TRBJ2-7
clone_size: few

cdr3_nt: TGTGCCACGACAGGTTTGGAGCAGTACTTC
cdr3_aa: CATTGLEQYF
v_call: TRBV2
d_call: -
j_call: TRBJ2-7
clone_size: -

cdr3_nt: TGTGCCAGCAGTCTCACGCCGGAGCCATGGGGTCAGCCCCAGCATTTT
cdr3_aa: CASSLTPEPWGQPQHF
v_call: TRBV27
d_call: -
j_call: TRBJ1-5
clone_size: -

cdr3_nt: TGTGCCAGCAGTTCTTCAGGTATCTCCTACGAGCAGTACTTC
cdr3_aa: CASSSSGISYEQYF
v_call: TRBV27
d_call: -
j_call: TRBJ2-7
clone_size: -

cdr3_nt: TGTGCCAGCAGCCACCTATCCACTGAAGCTTTCTTT
cdr3_aa: CASSHLSTEAFF
v_call: TRBV14
d_call: -
j_call: TRBJ1-1
clone_size: -

cdr3_nt: TGTGCCACCAGCGGACAGGGAAACCACAATGAGCAGTTCTTC
cdr3_aa: CATSGQGNHNEQFF
v_call: TRBV15
d_call: TRBD1
j_call: TRBJ2-1
clone_size: -

cdr3_nt: TGTGCCTGGAGTGGAGGACAGGGTCCTATAGGAAAACTGTTTTTT
cdr3_aa: CAWSGGQGPIGKLFF
v_call: TRBV30
d_call: TRBD1
j_call: TRBJ1-4
clone_size: once

cdr3_nt: TGTGCCAGCAGCTCCGGGACCGGAGCTTTCTTT
cdr3_aa: CASSSGTGAFF
v_call: TRBV27
d_call: -
j_call: TRBJ1-1
clone_size: -

cdr3_nt: TGTGCCAGCAGCTCCATGGTGGCGGAACCTATCGGGGAGCTGTTTTTT
cdr3_aa: CASSSMVAEPIGELFF
v_call: TRBV7-9
d_call: -
j_call: TRBJ2-2
clone_size: once

cdr3_nt: TGCGCCAGCAGCCAGGCAGCGGGAGGGTACAATGAGCAGTTCTTC
cdr3_aa: CASSQAAGGYNEQFF
v_call: TRBV4-1
d_call: TRBD2
j_call: TRBJ2-1
clone_size: -

cdr3_nt: TGTGCCAGCAGCGTTTGGGGGGAAACGCAGTATTTT
cdr3_aa: CASSVWGETQYF
v_call: TRBV9
d_call: -
j_call: TRBJ2-3
clone_size: -

cdr3_nt: TGTGCCAGCAGACAGGGGGCATCAGGAAACACCATATATTTT
cdr3_aa: CASRQGASGNTIYF
v_call: TRBV9
d_call: TRBD1
j_call: TRBJ1-3
clone_size: -

cdr3_nt: TGTGCCAGCTCCCTCGGACAGGGTACCTACGAGCAGTACTTC
cdr3_aa: CASSLGQGTYEQYF
v_call: TRBV18
d_call: TRBD1
j_call: TRBJ2-7
clone_size: -

cdr3_nt: TGTGCCAGCAGCCGAGGTTGTCCGACCCTCACAGATACGCAGTATTTT
cdr3_aa: CASSRGCPTLTDTQYF
v_call: TRBV6-9
d_call: -
j_call: TRBJ2-3
clone_size: -

cdr3_nt: TGTGCCAGCAGCGGTCGGGACAACTCCTACGAGCAGTACTTC
cdr3_aa: CASSGRDNSYEQYF
v_call: TRBV9
d_call: -
j_call: TRBJ2-7
clone_size: -

cdr3_nt: TGTGCCAGCAGCCTAACAGGGGGCAATAACAATGAGCAGTTCTTC
cdr3_aa: CASSLTGGNNNEQFF
v_call: TRBV7-9
d_call: TRBD1
j_call: TRBJ2-1
clone_size: -

cdr3_nt: TGTGCCAGCAGCCTCGACAGGGACACTGGAAACACCATATATTTT
cdr3_aa: CASSLDRDTGNTIYF
v_call: TRBV5-5
d_call: TRBD1
j_call: TRBJ1-3
clone_size: -